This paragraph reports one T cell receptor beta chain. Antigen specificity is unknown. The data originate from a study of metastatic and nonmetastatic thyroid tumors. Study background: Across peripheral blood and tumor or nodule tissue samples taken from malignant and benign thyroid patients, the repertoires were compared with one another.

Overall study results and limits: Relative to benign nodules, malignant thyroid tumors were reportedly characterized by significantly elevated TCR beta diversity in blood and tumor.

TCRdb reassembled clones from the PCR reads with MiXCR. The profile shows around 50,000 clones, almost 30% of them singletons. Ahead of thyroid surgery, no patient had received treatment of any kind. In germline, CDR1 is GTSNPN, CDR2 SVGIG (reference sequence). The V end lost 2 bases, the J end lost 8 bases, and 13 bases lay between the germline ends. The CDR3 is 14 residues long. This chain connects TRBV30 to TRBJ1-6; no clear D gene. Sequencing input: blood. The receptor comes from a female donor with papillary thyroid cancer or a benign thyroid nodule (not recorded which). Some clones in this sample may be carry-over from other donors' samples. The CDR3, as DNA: TGTGCCTGGAGTAGGGTATCTATGGATTCACCCCTCCACTTT. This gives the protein CAWSRVSMDSPLHF.